This T cell receptor (beta chain) emerged from a study of patients and donors after allogeneic stem cell transplantation. The table lists this clonotype with many counts. The CDR3 has 16 residues. V gave up 7 bases and J gave up 6 bases, with 22 bases separating them. TCRdb ran MiXCR on the RT-PCR reads and lists one entry per CDR3 protein. The sample carries about a million distinct CDR3 sequences, roughly 17% recorded once. This chain uses TRBV12-3 or TRBV12-4 with TRBJ1-5; TRBD1 is a possible D gene (5 bases). The TCR comes from a human donor who was either an allogeneic HSCT recipient or a stem cell or donor lymphocyte infusion donor (not recorded which). It is not recorded whose cells these are; they may come from a transplant donor. Sequences were obtained from blood, either unsorted or a sorted T cell fraction (not recorded which). CDR3 region: CASINGGDRGSQPQHF. The DNA of the CDR3 is TGTGCCAGCATAAATGGTGGGGACCGAGGAAGTCAGCCCCAGCATTTT.